This T cell receptor (beta chain) was documented in a study of T-cell memory formation after mild COVID-19. Whole-study context: TCR clustering was largely donor specific.

Germline V lookup: CDR1 SGHTA, CDR2 FQGNSA. The CDR3 covers 13 residues. V was pared by 6 bases and J by 3 bases, with 8 bases between. This clonotype was seen only a few times. TCRalpha and TCRbeta libraries used 5'RACE with constant-segment primers and UMIs. TCRdb reanalysed the 5' RACE reads using MiXCR and keeps one entry per CDR3 protein. Counted here are about 57,000 distinct CDR3 sequences, 9% to 15% occurring once; the ten biggest clones make up 24%. This clonotype was sampled from a man aged 18 to 30 who had mild COVID-19 (a few samples of this study predate the infection). Cell type and time point are not known. The sequencing sample was made of PBMCs or a T cell subset sorted from them (not recorded which). This chain links TRBV7-2 with TRBJ2-2; D unresolved. CDR3 protein: CASREQYTGELFF. CDR3 in DNA: TGTGCCAGCAGGGAACAGTACACCGGGGAGCTGTTTTTT.